Included here is one T cell receptor beta chain sequence, with context. Its antigen is currently unknown. This specimen comes from a study of cytomegalovirus exposure and HLA in healthy donors. Study-level findings and limits: Immune exposure was documented only through CMV serostatus.

All donors participated as healthy donors of bone marrow. The PCR employed 60 Vbeta primers together with 13 Jbeta primers. Profiled with immunoSEQ multiplex PCR; TCRdb holds only in-frame clones, not every one. Of about 200,000 clones listed, roughly 80% are singletons. This CDR3 has 16 residues. From germline, CDR1 is LGHNA and CDR2 YNFKEQ. V gave up 0 bases and J gave up 7 bases; unmatched junction bases: 2. The chain combines TRBV4-2 with TRBJ2-3, with 15 bases matching TRBD2. The TCR comes from a man younger than 40 in good health and CMV-seronegative. Sequencing used PBMCs. Written as DNA, the CDR3 is TGTGCCAGCAGCCAAGAGGGGACTAGCGGGGGGAATACGCAGTATTTT. Its protein product is CASSQEGTSGGNTQYF.